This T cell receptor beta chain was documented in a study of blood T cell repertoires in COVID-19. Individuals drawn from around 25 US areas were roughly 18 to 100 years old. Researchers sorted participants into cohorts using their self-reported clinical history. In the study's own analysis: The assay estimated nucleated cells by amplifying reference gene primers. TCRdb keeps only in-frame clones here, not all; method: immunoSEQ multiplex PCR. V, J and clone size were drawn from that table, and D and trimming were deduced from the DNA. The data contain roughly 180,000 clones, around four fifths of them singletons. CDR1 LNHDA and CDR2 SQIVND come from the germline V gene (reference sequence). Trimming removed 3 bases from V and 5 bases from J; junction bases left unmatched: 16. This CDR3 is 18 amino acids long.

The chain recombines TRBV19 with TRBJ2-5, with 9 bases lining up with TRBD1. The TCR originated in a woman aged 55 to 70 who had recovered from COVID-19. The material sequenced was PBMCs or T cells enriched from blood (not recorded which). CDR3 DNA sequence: TGTGCCAGTAGTATTCTCTTGGGACAGGGATTGGGCGAGGAGACCCAGTACTTC. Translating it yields CASSILLGQGLGEETQYF.